This TCR beta chain emerged from a study of T-cell reconstitution after alpha-beta-depleted transplantation in children. Findings and caveats of the study: Some patients' high day-60 TCRbeta diversity was traced to surviving recipient T cells and thymic progenitors. After transplant, at about two months, alpha-beta T cells were reportedly derived from several hundred expanded graft clones. At the one-year point after transplant, T-cell counts and TCRbeta diversity were found to come mostly from T cells that had been newly produced.

Library preparation (for TCRbeta) was performed with unique molecular identifiers. Each CDR3 protein gets one entry after TCRdb re-called the PCR reads with MiXCR. The data contain some 350,000 distinct CDR3 sequences, 15% to 20% of them singletons. This clonotype was counted ten times or more. What it recognizes is unknown. The V segment lost 6 bases and the J segment 0 bases; nucleotides outside the gene matches: 3. From germline, CDR1 is DFQATT and CDR2 SNEGSKA (reference sequence). CDR3 size: 13 residues. This specimen consisted of PBMCs, mostly from graft donor cells, obtained 360 days after TCRalphabeta/CD19-depleted stem cell transplant. The V call is TRBV20-1, the J call TRBJ2-7; 9 bases are a match to TRBD1. This TCR was recovered from a male patient aged 2 to 9 who had a stem cell transplant for acute lymphoblastic leukemia, so the T cells may come from the graft donor. CDR3: CSARTGASYEQYF. The CDR3, as DNA: TGCAGTGCCCGGACAGGGGCCTCCTACGAGCAGTACTTC.